These 29 T cell receptor beta chains share one sample of origin, sequenced in a study of blood T cells in healthy people across ages. Sample-barcoded 5' priming and a J-beta primer mix drove a second PCR of 7 to 11 cycles. TCRdb itself ran the 5' RACE reads through MiXCR, one entry per CDR3 protein. The sample shows over 950,000 distinct CDR3 sequences, roughly half of them seen only once. Sequenced material: blood. The source is an older woman in good health.

V and J are TRBV7-9 and TRBJ1-4, with no clear D. Trimming cost V 5 bases and J 4 bases, with 14 bases left between them. CDR3 length: 15 amino acids. Germline V gene sequence: CDR1 SEHNR, CDR2 FQNEAQ (reference sequence). In DNA, the CDR3 is TGTGCCAGCAGCCCCCCCTCCTTCTTTAATGAAAAACTGTTTTTT. Translating it yields CASSPPSFFNEKLFF.

This clonotype was seen repeatedly, ten times or more. At one end, the junction sequence differs from germline, possibly due to a read error. The rearrangement joins TRBV4-3 to TRBJ2-5; weak D call: TRBD2 (5 bases). The assigned J gene may be wrong: the sequence end matches TRBJ2-7 better. This CDR3 contains 16 residues. Germline assignment: CDR1 LGHNA and CDR2 YSLEER. The CDR3 reads CASSQGLWTDSHEQYF. The CDR3, as DNA: TGCGCCAGCAGCCAAGGACTATGGACGGACTCCCACGAGCAGTACTTC.

This clonotype was detected a few times. The chain combines TRBV20-1 with TRBJ2-4; TRBD1 might be the D (5 bases). The DNA end is more similar to TRBJ2-7, so the J call may be wrong. CDR1 and CDR2 (germline): DFQATT, SNEGSKA (reference sequence). This CDR3 has 10 amino acids. DNA of the CDR3: TGCAGTGCTTACAGGTTCGAGCAGTACTTC. Its translation is CSAYRFEQYF.

J is TRBJ2-1 and V is TRBV12-3 or TRBV12-4, with 8 positions matching TRBD2. The CDR3 runs to 14 residues. J lost 9 bases, V lost 5 bases, and 9 bases had no gene match. The CDR3 coding sequence is TGTGCCAGCAGTATTAGCGGGACCGCACCTGAGCAGTTCTTC. It codes for CASSISGTAPEQFF.

The genes are TRBV7-9 and TRBJ2-1; 10 bases map to TRBD2. The CDR3 extends over 16 amino acids. The V gene end was trimmed by 4 bases and the J gene end by 6 bases; junction bases not matched to a gene: 9. CDR1 is SEHNR, CDR2 FQNEAQ, per germline (reference sequence). This chain's CDR3 is CASSSLSGRWGNEQFF. The CDR3 coding sequence is TGTGCCAGCAGCTCCCTTAGCGGGAGGTGGGGCAATGAGCAGTTCTTC.

The table lists this clonotype with a count of one. The chain uses TRBV6-1 and TRBJ1-5; D is uncertain. Per the germline V gene, CDR1 is MNHNS and CDR2 is SASEGT. V shed 7 bases and J shed 3 bases, with 10 bases lying between them. This CDR3 contains 13 residues. Here the CDR3 DNA reads TGTGCCAGCATCCCAGAGTCCAATCAGCCCCAGCATTTT. Translation: CASIPESNQPQHF.

The V call is TRBV27, the J call TRBJ2-2, with no clear D. This CDR3 is built from 14 residues. Trimming left V 5 bases short and J 4 bases short, with 11 bases between. The germline V gene has CDR1 MNHEY and CDR2 SMNVEV (reference sequence). DNA for the CDR3: TGTGCCAGCAGTGTAACAGCTTCCACCGGGGAGCTGTTTTTT. Its translation: CASSVTASTGELFF.

The chain recombines TRBV18 with TRBJ2-6; D not resolved. V shed 2 bases and J shed 1 base, with 9 bases lying between them. This CDR3 spans 16 amino acids. The germline CDR1 and CDR2 sequences are KGHSH and LQKENI. As DNA, the CDR3 is TGTGCCAGCTCACCAACCCCCAGTTCTGGGGCCAACGTCCTGACTTTC. This translates into CASSPTPSSGANVLTF.

The J gene is TRBJ1-2, the V gene TRBV7-2; a weak D match, TRBD1 (6 bases). Germline loops: CDR1 SGHTA, CDR2 FQGNSA. The V end was cut by 1 base, the J end by 6 bases, with 12 bases between. The CDR3 is 14 residues long. The CDR3 nucleotides read TGTGCCAGCAGCTTAGAGGGACACCCAGATGGCTACACCTTC. Translation gives CASSLEGHPDGYTF.

This clonotype was picked up a small number of times. This chain joins TRBV5-1 and TRBJ2-7; D may be TRBD2 (6 bases). This CDR3 has 15 residues. V lost 2 bases and J 6 bases, leaving 18 bases between the germline ends. CDR1 and CDR2 from the germline V gene are SGHRS and YFSETQ. The CDR3, as DNA: TGCGCCAGCAGCTTAAACAGCCCACGGGGAGGCGAGCAGTACTTC. Its protein is CASSLNSPRGGEQYF.

This chain uses TRBV20-1 with TRBJ2-1; D not resolved. The germline V and J ends were trimmed by 3 bases and 6 bases, with 15 bases remaining between them. The V gene's germline CDR1 is DFQATT and CDR2 SNEGSKA (reference sequence). This CDR3 comprises 14 residues. CDR3 DNA: TGCAGTGCTAGCCAGTATAATAAGGGCAATGAGCAGTTCTTC. It codes for CSASQYNKGNEQFF.

The rearrangement joins TRBV4-3 to TRBJ2-4, with D unclear. The DNA end is a closer match to TRBJ2-7, so the J assignment may be wrong. There are 14 residues in the CDR3. CDR1 and CDR2 (germline): LGHNA, YSLEER. CDR3 sequence reads: CASSQSWNSYEQYF. CDR3 sequence (DNA): TGCGCCAGCAGCCAATCTTGGAACAGCTACGAGCAGTACTTC.

This chain connects TRBV4-2 to TRBJ2-7, with 13 bases aligning to TRBD2. Germline assignment: CDR1 LGHNA and CDR2 YNFKEQ. The CDR3 has 15 amino acids. The CDR3 region has the DNA TGTGTCGGCAGCCGGACTAGCGGGAGCTCCTACGAGCAGTACTTC. Residues: CVGSRTSGSSYEQYF.

The chain links TRBV20-1 to TRBJ2-1; 8 positions match TRBD1. Looked up from germline, CDR1 is DFQATT and CDR2 is SNEGSKA (reference sequence). This CDR3 is built from 15 residues. The V gene end was trimmed by 0 bases and the J gene end by 5 bases; junction bases not matched to a gene: 6. In DNA, the CDR3 is TGCAGTGCTAGAGATTGGGGGACAGGTAACAATGAGCAGTTCTTC. This encodes CSARDWGTGNNEQFF.

V and J are TRBV20-1 and TRBJ2-4; D perhaps matches TRBD2 (6 bases). V lost 3 bases and J lost 5, with 11 bases in between. CDR1 is DFQATT, CDR2 SNEGSKA, per germline (reference sequence). CDR3 length: 13 residues. The CDR3 spells CSASGTGENIQYF. The CDR3 DNA sequence: TGCAGTGCTAGTGGGACTGGGGAAAACATTCAGTACTTC.

The rearrangement joins TRBV28 to TRBJ2-7; TRBD2 is a possible D gene (7 bases). The V and J ends lost 5 bases and 3 bases respectively, with 14 bases between them. The CDR3 sequence is 14 residues long. Germline V CDR1 and CDR2: MDHEN, SYDVKM. The CDR3 DNA is TGTGCCAGCAGTGGCGCCGGGGGGCTCTACGAGCAGTACTTC. As protein: CASSGAGGLYEQYF.

The CDR3 DNA is TGTGCCAGCAGCCGTGGGGGTACTATCACAGATACGCAGTATTTT. This encodes CASSRGGTITDTQYF. The rearrangement uses TRBV7-2 and TRBJ2-3; the D gene could be TRBD1 or TRBD2 (5 bases each). Trimming took 5 bases from V and 2 from J, leaving 14 bases between them. Germline assignment: CDR1 SGHTA and CDR2 FQGNSA. CDR3 size: 15 residues.

Only a few counts were recorded for this clonotype. This chain joins TRBV7-9 and TRBJ2-1; D uncertain. The V end lost 3 bases, the J end lost 5 bases, and 8 bases lay between the germline ends. The germline gives CDR1 SEHNR, CDR2 FQNEAQ (reference sequence). The CDR3 is made up of 13 amino acids. The CDR3 loop is CASSFGGDNEQFF. DNA for the CDR3: TGTGCCAGCAGCTTCGGTGGTGACAATGAGCAGTTCTTC. The variable domain in full, with the rest retrieved from reference TRBV7-9 and TRBJ2-1, is DTGVSQNPRHKITKRGQNVTFRCDPISEHNRLYWYRQTLGQGPEFLTYFQNEAQLEKSRLLSDRFSAERPKGSFSTLEIQRTEQGDSAMYLCASSFGGDNEQFFGPGTRLTVL.

Notes on this clonotype: One end of the junction does not line up with germline, which may come from a read error. This chain uses TRBV4-3 with TRBJ1-2; TRBD1 aligns across 9 bases. CDR3 length: 15 residues. Germline CDR1 reads LGHNA; CDR2 reads YSLEER. CDR3 in amino acids: CVSSQASTGGNGYTF. The CDR3 DNA sequence: TGCGTCAGCAGCCAAGCCTCGACAGGGGGGAATGGCTACACCTTC.

V is TRBV19 and J is TRBJ1-5; the D is unclear. Trimming left V 4 bases short and J 4 bases short, with 11 bases between. CDR1 is LNHDA and CDR2 is SQIVND in the germline V gene (reference sequence). CDR3 size: 14 residues. CDR3 amino acids: CASSRAQTNQPQHF. The CDR3 DNA sequence: TGTGCCAGTAGTAGGGCTCAAACGAATCAGCCCCAGCATTTT.

In DNA form, the CDR3 reads TGCAGTGCTAGAGCTCCCCCGGCAGGGCCCGGGCAGTACTTC. This translates into CSARAPPAGPGQYF. The chain uses TRBV20-1 and TRBJ2-4; D perhaps matches TRBD1 (5 bases). The CDR3 totals 14 residues. CDR1 DFQATT and CDR2 SNEGSKA come from the germline V gene (reference sequence). V was cut by 1 base and J by 13 bases, with 20 bases left in between.

The chain has TRBV5-1 and TRBJ2-1; the match to TRBD2 covers 9 bases. The CDR3 has 17 amino acids. Looked up from germline, CDR1 is SGHRS and CDR2 is YFSETQ. V gave up 0 bases and J gave up 5 bases; unmatched junction bases: 9. CDR3 loop: CASSLEKREEGDNEQFF. The CDR3, as DNA: TGCGCCAGCAGCTTGGAGAAGCGGGAGGAGGGCGACAATGAGCAGTTCTTC. Using reference TRBV5-1 and TRBJ2-1 for the parts outside the CDR3, the full variable domain is KAGVTQTPRYLIKTRGQQVTLSCSPISGHRSVSWYQQTPGQGLQFLFEYFSETQRNKGNFPGRFSGRQFSNSRSEMNVSTLELGDSALYLCASSLEKREEGDNEQFFGPGTRLTVL.

The CDR3 DNA sequence: TGTGCCACCAGCAGATCTCGGCAGGGTGGAAAGAATCAGCCCCAGCATTTT. This sequence encodes CATSRSRQGGKNQPQHF. The gene calls are TRBV15 and TRBJ1-5; D might be TRBD1 (5 bases). From germline, CDR1 is LNHNV and CDR2 YYDKDF (reference sequence). The CDR3 is 17 residues long. Trimming pared 2 bases from V and 4 bases from J, leaving 18 bases between.

V and J are TRBV7-6 and TRBJ2-3; 13 nucleotides agree with TRBD2. J was trimmed by 6 bases and V by 1 base; bases with no gene match: 7. Per the germline V gene, CDR1 is SGHVS and CDR2 is FNYEAQ. This CDR3 has 17 residues. The CDR3 DNA reads as TGTGCCAGCAGCTTAGTCACTAGCGGGAGGGCCTCGGATACGCAGTATTTT. It translates to CASSLVTSGRASDTQYF.

As to this clonotype: A much larger clone differs by one base, so this may be a read error. The V call is TRBV6-2 or TRBV6-3, the J call TRBJ2-7, with D tentatively TRBD1 or TRBD2 (5 bases each). Germline V gene sequence: CDR1 MNHEY, CDR2 SVGEGT. This CDR3 has 15 amino acids. V lost 2 bases, J lost 4 bases, and 15 bases lay in between. The CDR3 spells CASSYTGIGAYEQYF. The DNA for the CDR3 is TGTGCCAGCAGTTACACCGGGATAGGGGCGTACGAGCAGTACTTC.

This CDR3 reads CASRPEGRGESSYEQYF. The CDR3 DNA is TGTGCCAGCAGGCCAGAGGGGCGTGGGGAGAGCTCCTACGAGCAGTACTTC. This chain links TRBV9 with TRBJ2-5; perhaps D is TRBD1 or TRBD2 (5 bases each). Matching the DNA end better, TRBJ2-7 makes the J call doubtful. The CDR3 has 17 amino acids. Germline V lookup: CDR1 SGDLS, CDR2 YYNGEE.

This chain links TRBV30 with TRBJ1-5, with 10 bases fitting TRBD1. CDR1 GTSNPN and CDR2 SVGIG come from the germline V gene (reference sequence). Losses at the gene ends were 5 bases for V and 13 bases for J; bases not matched to a gene: 8. The CDR3 is 12 amino acids. DNA for the CDR3: TGTGCCTGGGCAGAGGGGACAGGGGCTCAGCATTTT. Translation gives CAWAEGTGAQHF. The full variable domain, its missing parts supplied by reference TRBV30 and TRBJ1-5, is SQTIHQWPATLVQPVGSPLSLECTVEGTSNPNLYWYRQAAGRGLQLLFYSVGIGQISSEVPQNLSASRPQDRQFILSSKKLLLSDSGFYLCAWAEGTGAQHFGDGTRLSIL.

This rearrangement joins TRBV7-2 to TRBJ2-7; 11 positions match TRBD2. Judging by the DNA end, TRBJ2-5 fits better; the J call may be wrong. Germline CDR1 SGHTA, CDR2 FQGNSA. CDR3 size: 16 residues. CDR3 sequence (DNA): TGTGCCAGCACCCGTAGACTAGCGGGATATGGGGAGACCCAGTACTTC. This codes for CASTRRLAGYGETQYF.

For this clonotype: At one end, the junction sequence differs from germline, possibly due to a read error. The chain recombines TRBV2 with TRBJ2-7; TRBD1 might be the D (6 bases). The J call is in doubt because the DNA end fits TRBJ2-5 better. The CDR3 length is 15 residues. Germline lookup yields CDR1 SNHLY and CDR2 FYNNEI. CDR3 loop: CVSRGMTGTDETQYF. Here the CDR3 DNA reads TGTGTCAGCAGGGGAATGACCGGGACGGATGAGACCCAGTACTTC.